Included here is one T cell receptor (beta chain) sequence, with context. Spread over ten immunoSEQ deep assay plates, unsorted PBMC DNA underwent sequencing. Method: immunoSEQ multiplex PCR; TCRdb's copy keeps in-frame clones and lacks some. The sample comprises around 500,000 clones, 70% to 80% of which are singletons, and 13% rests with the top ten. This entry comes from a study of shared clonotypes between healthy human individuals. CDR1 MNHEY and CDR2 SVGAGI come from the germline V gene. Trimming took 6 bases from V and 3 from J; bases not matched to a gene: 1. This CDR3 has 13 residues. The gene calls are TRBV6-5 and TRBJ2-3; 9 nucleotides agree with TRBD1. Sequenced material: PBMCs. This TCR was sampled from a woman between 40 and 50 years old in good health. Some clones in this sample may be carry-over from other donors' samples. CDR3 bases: TGTGCCAGCAGAGGGACAGGGACAGATACGCAGTATTTT. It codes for CASRGTGTDTQYF.